This T cell receptor (beta chain) is from a study of blood T cell repertoires in COVID-19 (dated by TCRdb to 2020 to 2021). About the study as a whole: The collaborator samples originated in the United States, Italy and Spain and spanned the acute and convalescent phases of COVID-19. Deeply sampled blood TCRbeta repertoires from subjects exposed to, actively infected with, or recovered from COVID-19 were included in the dataset. The material from the prospective study consisted of cDNA or gDNA derived from T cells, B-cell-depleted T cells, or PBMCs. HLA class I and class II types, where available, came from metadata supplied by the sample provider rather than from assay-based typing. The repertoires were made available in a free public database intended to serve as a resource for research on the immune response to SARS-CoV-2. Samples came from the ongoing ImmuneRACE study (first 160 participants) plus 1,254 subjects from 6 global collaborators. The sample metadata nearly always contained a de-identified subject ID, COVID-19 status, age in years and sex.

In regard to this clone: The specificity of this receptor is unknown. No per-base quality is available; no much larger clone lies one base away.

The immunoSEQ Assay, a bias-controlled multiplex PCR, was used to amplify TCRbeta CDR3 regions from genomic DNA. Per the authors' processing: Nucleated cell counts per sample were estimated from amplification of reference gene primers within the assay. Sequence reads were collapsed and filtered to measure the absolute abundance of every unique TCRbeta CDR3 rearrangement. For each sample, productive Simpson clonality was calculated as the square root of Simpson's diversity index across productive rearrangements. Held by TCRdb, this immuneACCESS table contains in-frame sequences only and omits some clones. Under half of the omission traces to an unresolved V gene where checked; the cause of the rest is unknown. V and J calls and clone size are those listed in that table; D and trimming were worked out from the DNA. In all, the sample holds 200,000 to 250,000 clones, and more than 65% of those were seen once. The ten most abundant clones make up 3.6% of the sample.

General conclusions and limits of the study: The quantity of clinical and demographic metadata differed by source and by participant and was supplied without curation.

Each collaborating institution followed its own protocols to collect whole blood in K2EDTA tubes. For TCRbeta analysis, collaborators shipped samples in one of three forms: frozen whole blood, isolated PBMCs, or DNA extracted from either of those sample types. Input material: peripheral blood. This receptor was obtained from a woman of 80 years or more with acute or convalescent COVID-19.

Read as DNA, the sequence is TGTGCCAGCAGCGCAGGGACAGGGGCCTGGGGCCCCCAGCATTTT. Its product reads: CASSAGTGAWGPQHF. The chain is encoded by TRBV9 joined to TRBJ1-5, and 10 junctional nucleotides match TRBD1. Looking up the germline V gene yields CDR1 SGDLS and CDR2 YYNGEE. The germline V and J ends show losses of 3 bases and 10 bases respectively, and no gene match explains 10 bases of the junction. Including the terminal cysteine and phenylalanine, the CDR3 comprises 15 residues. The entry retains the CDR3 DNA only, 45 bases that are in frame from base 1.